This T cell receptor beta chain was documented in a study of shared clonotypes between healthy human individuals. Background on the study: Three CD4 naive, three CD4 memory, two CD8 naive and one CD8 memory plate were used per donor. General observations from the study: Shared across a handful of donors were around 5% of the naive CD4 clonotypes. Rarefaction curves obtained for sorted subsets showed sequencing incomplete despite large depth.

An even split of each subset's genomic DNA across several immunoSEQ plates was performed. Measured with immunoSEQ multiplex PCR; TCRdb has only the in-frame clones, and not every one. This sample carries some 1.4 million clones, around 97% of them seen once, and the ten largest clones take approximately 1.2%. Points on this clone: The antigen is unknown. Other DNA sequences in the same sample also yield this CDR3.

Trimming removed 4 bases from V and 1 base from J, with 9 bases in between. This CDR3 has 14 residues. Germline assignment: CDR1 KGHSH and CDR2 LQKENI. Sequences were obtained from naive CD4+ T cells sorted from blood. Subset reported: CD45RA+ positively selected. This chain uses TRBV18 with TRBJ2-3; D possibly corresponds to TRBD1 (6 bases). This TCR derives from a man aged 25-45 years in good health. For the CDR3, the DNA is TGTGCCAGCTCACGGGGGCTCGGCACAGATACGCAGTATTTT. This codes for CASSRGLGTDTQYF.